This T cell receptor (beta chain) emerged from a study of blood T cell repertoires in COVID-19. In the study overall: Samples of COVID-19 (acute and convalescent) were obtained from the United States, Italy and Spain. T cells, B-cell-depleted T cells, or PBMCs provided the cDNA or gDNA that served as material.

Per the germline V gene, CDR1 is MRHNA and CDR2 is SNTAGT. The CDR3 length is 14 residues. V shed 2 bases, J shed 2 bases, and the junction held 0 bases outside the gene matches. In the original workflow: Amplification of reference gene primers was used by the study to estimate nucleated cell counts. Repertoires were generated with immunoSEQ multiplex PCR, while TCRdb's copy carries only in-frame clones and drops some. V and J calls and clone size are as listed in that table; D and trimming were resolved from the DNA. The table has about 64,000 clones, approximately 80% seen once. The sample comprised peripheral blood. This sequence joins TRBV6-4 and TRBJ2-7; 10 bases line up with TRBD1. The sequence derives from a human donor in a cohort sampled during active COVID-19. The CDR3 spells CASSDGQGAYEQYF. The CDR3 region has the DNA TGTGCCAGCAGTGACGGACAGGGGGCCTACGAGCAGTACTTC.